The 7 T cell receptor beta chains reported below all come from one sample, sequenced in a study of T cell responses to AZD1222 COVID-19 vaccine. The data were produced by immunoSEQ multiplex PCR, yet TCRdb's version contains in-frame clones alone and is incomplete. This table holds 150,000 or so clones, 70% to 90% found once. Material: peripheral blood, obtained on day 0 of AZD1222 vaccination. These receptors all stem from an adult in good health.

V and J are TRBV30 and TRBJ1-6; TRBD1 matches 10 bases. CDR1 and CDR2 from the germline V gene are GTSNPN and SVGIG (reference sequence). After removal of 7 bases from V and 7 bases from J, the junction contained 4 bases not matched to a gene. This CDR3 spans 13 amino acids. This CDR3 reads CASAGQGNSPLHF. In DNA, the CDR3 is TGTGCCTCCGCGGGACAGGGGAATTCACCCCTCCACTTT.

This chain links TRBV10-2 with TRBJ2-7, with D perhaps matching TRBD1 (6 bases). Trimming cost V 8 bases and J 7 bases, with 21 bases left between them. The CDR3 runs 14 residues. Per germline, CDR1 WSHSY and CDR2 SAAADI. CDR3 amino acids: CASGLGADQGEQYF. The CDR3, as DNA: TGCGCCAGCGGACTCGGCGCGGACCAGGGGGAGCAGTACTTC.

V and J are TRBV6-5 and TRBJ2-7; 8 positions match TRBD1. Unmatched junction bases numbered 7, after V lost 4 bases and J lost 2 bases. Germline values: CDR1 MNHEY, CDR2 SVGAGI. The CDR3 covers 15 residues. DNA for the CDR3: TGTGCCAGCAGTTCCGCGGGGACAGGCGCCTACGAGCAGTACTTC. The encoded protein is CASSSAGTGAYEQYF.

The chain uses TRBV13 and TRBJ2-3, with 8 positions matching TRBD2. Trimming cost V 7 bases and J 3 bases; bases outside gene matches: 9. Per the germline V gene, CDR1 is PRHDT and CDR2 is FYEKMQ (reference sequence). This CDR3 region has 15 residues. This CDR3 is CASTGGDFLTDTQYF. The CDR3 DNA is TGTGCCAGCACCGGGGGGGATTTTTTAACAGATACGCAGTATTTT.

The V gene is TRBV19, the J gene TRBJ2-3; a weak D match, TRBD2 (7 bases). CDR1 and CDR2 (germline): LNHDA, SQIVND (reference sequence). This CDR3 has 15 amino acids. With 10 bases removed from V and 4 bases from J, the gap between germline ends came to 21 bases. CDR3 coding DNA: TGTGCCACCTCAACAAGGGGGGGAAGCCCAGATACGCAGTATTTT. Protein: CATSTRGGSPDTQYF. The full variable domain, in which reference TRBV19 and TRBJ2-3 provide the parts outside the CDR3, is DGGITQSPKYLFRKEGQNVTLSCEQNLNHDAMYWYRQDPGQGLRLIYYSQIVNDFQKGDIAEGYSVSREKKESFPLTVTSAQKNPTAFYLCATSTRGGSPDTQYFGPGTRLTVL.

Here the CDR3 reads CASSLSVSHGYTF. The CDR3 region has the DNA TGTGCCAGCAGTTTATCCGTGTCTCACGGCTACACCTTC. J is TRBJ1-2 and V is TRBV28; D not certain. CDR1 is MDHEN, CDR2 SYDVKM, per germline. V was clipped by 1 base and J by 8 bases, with 11 bases between them. The CDR3 has 13 amino acids.

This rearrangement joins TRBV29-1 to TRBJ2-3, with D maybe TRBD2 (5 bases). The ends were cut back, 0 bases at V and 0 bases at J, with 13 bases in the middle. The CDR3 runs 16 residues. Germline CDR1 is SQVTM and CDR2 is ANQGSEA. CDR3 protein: CSVEDLASRSTDTQYF. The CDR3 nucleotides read TGCAGCGTTGAAGATTTAGCTAGCCGTAGCACAGATACGCAGTATTTT.